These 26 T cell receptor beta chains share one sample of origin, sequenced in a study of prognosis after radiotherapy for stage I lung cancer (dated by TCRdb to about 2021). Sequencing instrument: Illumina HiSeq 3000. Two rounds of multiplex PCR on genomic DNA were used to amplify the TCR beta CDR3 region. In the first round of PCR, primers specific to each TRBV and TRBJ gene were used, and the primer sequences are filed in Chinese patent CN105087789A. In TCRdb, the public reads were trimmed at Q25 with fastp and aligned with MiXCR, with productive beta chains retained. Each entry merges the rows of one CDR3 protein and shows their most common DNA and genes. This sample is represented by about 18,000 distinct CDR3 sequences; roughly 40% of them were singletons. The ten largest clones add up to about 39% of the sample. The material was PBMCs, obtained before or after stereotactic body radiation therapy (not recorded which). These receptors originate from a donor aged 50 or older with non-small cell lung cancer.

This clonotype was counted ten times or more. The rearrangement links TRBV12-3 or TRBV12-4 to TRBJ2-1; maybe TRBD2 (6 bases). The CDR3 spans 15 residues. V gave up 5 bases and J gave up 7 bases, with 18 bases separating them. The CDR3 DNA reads TGTGCCAGCAGTCCTTCGCGGGGAGCCGGTAATGAGCAGTTCTTC. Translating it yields CASSPSRGAGNEQFF.

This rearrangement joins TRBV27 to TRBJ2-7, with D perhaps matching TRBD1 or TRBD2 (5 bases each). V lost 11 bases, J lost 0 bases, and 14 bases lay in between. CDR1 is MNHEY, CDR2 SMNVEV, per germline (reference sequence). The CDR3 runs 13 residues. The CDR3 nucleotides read TGTGCCTCAATGGGGGTATCCTCCTACGAGCAGTACTTC. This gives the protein CASMGVSSYEQYF.

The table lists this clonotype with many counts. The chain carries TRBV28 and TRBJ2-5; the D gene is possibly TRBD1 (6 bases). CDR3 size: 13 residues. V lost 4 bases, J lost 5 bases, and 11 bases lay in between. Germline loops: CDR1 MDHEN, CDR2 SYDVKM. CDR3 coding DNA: TGTGCCAGCAGTTCAGGGGTTGGGGAGACCCAGTACTTC. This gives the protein CASSSGVGETQYF.

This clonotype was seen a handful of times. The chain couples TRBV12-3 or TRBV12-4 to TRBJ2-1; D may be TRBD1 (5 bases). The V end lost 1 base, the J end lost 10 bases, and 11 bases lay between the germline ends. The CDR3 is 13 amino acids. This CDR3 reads CASSLGGLVEQFF. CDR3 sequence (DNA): TGTGCCAGCAGTTTAGGGGGCCTGGTGGAGCAGTTCTTC.

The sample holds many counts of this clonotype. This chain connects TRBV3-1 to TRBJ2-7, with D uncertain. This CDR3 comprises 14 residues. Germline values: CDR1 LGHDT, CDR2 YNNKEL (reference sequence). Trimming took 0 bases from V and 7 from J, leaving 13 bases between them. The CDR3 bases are TGTGCCAGCAGCCAAGAAGCCTGGGAAAAAGAGCAGTACTTC. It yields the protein CASSQEAWEKEQYF.

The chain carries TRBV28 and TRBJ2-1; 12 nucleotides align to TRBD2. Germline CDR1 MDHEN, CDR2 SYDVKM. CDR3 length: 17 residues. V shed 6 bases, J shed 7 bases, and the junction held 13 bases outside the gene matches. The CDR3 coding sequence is TGTGCCAGCAGACCCTCGACTAGCGGGAGCCTGGGGAATGAGCAGTTCTTC. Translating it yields CASRPSTSGSLGNEQFF.

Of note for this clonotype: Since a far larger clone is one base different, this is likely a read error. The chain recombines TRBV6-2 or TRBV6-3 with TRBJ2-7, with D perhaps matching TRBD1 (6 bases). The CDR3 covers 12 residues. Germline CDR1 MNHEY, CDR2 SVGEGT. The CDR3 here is CASSYGPGERYF. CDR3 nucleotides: TGTGCCAGCAGTTACGGCCCAGGGGAGCGGTACTTC.

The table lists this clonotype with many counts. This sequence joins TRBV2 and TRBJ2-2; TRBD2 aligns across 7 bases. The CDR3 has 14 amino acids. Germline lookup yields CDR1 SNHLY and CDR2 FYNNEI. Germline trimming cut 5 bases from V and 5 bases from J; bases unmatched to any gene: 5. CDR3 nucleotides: TGTGCCAGCAGTCACGGGAGGAGGACCGGGGAGCTGTTTTTT. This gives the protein CASSHGRRTGELFF.

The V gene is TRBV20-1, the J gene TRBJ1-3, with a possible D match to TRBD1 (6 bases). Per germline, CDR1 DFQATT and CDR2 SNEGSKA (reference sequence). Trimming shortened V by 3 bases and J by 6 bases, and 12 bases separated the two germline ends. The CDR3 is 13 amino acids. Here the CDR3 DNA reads TGCAGTGCTAGTCGGGGGGCTGAAAACACCATATATTTT. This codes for CSASRGAENTIYF.

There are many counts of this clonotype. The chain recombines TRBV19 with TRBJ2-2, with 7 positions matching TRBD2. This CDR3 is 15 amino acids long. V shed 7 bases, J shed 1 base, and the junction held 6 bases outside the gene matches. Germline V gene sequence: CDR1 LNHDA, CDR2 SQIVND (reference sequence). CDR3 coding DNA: TGTGCCAGTACCGTTTCTAGCGGGAACACCGGGGAGCTGTTTTTT. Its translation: CASTVSSGNTGELFF.

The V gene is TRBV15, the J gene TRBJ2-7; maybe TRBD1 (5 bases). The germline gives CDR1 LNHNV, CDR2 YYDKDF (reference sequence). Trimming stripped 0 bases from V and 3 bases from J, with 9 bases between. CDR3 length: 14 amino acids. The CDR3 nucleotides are TGTGCCACCAGCAGAGACCTAGGGGTCTACGAGCAGTACTTC. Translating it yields CATSRDLGVYEQYF.

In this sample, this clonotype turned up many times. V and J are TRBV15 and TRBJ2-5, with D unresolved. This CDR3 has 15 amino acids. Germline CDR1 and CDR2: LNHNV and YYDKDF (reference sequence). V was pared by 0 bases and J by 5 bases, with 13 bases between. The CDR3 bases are TGTGCCACCAGCAGAGAGCCCCACACGAGGGAGACCCAGTACTTC. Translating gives CATSREPHTRETQYF.

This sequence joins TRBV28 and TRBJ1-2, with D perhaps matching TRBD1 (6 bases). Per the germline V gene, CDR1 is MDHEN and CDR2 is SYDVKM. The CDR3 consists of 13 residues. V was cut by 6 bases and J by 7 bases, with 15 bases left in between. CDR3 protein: CASRTPGGGGYTF. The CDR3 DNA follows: TGTGCCAGCAGGACGCCGGGGGGCGGTGGCTACACCTTC.

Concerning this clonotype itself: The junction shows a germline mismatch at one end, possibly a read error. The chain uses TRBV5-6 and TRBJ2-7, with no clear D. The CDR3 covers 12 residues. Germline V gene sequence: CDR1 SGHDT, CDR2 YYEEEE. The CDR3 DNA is TGTGCCATCAGCTTGGATCGGTACGAGCAGTACTTC. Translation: CAISLDRYEQYF.

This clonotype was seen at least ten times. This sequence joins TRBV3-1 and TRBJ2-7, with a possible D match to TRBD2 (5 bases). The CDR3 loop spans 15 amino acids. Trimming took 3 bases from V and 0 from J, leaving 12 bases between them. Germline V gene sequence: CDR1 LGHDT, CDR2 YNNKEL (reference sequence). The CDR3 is CASSQGSGSSYEQYF. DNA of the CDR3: TGTGCCAGCAGCCAGGGGAGCGGATCCTCCTACGAGCAGTACTTC.

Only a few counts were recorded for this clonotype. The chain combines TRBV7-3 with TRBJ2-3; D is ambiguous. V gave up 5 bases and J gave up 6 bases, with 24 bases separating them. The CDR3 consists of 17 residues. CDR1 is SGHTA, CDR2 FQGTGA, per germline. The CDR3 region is CASSLGGIGGLGDTQYF. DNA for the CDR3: TGTGCCAGCAGCCTGGGCGGAATCGGCGGCCTCGGCGATACGCAGTATTTT. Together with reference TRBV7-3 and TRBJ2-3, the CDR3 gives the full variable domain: GAGVSQTPSNKVTEKGKYVELRCDPISGHTALYWYRQSLGQGPEFLIYFQGTGAADDSGLPNDRFFAVRPEGSVSTLKIQRTERGDSAVYLCASSLGGIGGLGDTQYFGPGTRLTVL.

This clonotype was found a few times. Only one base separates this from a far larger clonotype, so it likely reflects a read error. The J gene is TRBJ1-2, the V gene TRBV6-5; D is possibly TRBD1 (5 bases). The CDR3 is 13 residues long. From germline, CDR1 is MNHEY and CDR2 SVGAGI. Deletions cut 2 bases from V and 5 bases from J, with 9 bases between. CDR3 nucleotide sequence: TGTGCCAGCAGTTACCAGTGGGGGTATGGCTACACCTTC. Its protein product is CASSYQWGYGYTF.

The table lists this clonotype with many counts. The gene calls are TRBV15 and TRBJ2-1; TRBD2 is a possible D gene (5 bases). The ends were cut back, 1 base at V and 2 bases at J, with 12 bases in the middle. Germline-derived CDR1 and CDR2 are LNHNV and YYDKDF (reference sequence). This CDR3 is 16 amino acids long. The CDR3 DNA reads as TGTGCCACCAGCAGAGCGGGCGGAGGCCCCTACAATGAGCAGTTCTTC. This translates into CATSRAGGGPYNEQFF.

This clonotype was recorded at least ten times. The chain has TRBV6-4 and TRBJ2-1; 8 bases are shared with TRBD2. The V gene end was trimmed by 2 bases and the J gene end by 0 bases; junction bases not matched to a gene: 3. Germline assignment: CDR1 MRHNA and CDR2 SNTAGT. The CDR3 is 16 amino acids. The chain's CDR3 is CASSDATSVSYNEQFF. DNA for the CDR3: TGTGCCAGCAGTGACGCGACTAGCGTCTCCTACAATGAGCAGTTCTTC.

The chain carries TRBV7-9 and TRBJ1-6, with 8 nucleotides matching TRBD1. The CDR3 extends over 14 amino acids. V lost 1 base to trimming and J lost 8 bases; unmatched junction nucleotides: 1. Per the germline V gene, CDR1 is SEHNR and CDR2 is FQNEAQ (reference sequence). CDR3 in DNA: TGTGCCAGCAGCTTAGGGACAGGGTATTCACCCCTCCACTTT. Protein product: CASSLGTGYSPLHF.

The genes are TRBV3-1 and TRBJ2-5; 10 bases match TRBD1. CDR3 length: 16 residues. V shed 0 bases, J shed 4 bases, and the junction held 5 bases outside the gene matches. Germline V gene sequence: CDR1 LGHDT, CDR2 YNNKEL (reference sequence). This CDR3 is CASSQDGTGAGETQYF. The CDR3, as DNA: TGTGCCAGCAGCCAAGATGGGACAGGGGCGGGAGAGACCCAGTACTTC.

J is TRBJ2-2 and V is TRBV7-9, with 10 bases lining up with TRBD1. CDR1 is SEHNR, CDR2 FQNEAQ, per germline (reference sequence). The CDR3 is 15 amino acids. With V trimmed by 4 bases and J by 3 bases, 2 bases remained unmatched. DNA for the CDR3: TGTGCCAGCAGCTCCGGGACAGGGGACACCGGGGAGCTGTTTTTT. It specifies CASSSGTGDTGELFF. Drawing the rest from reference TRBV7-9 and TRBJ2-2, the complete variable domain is DTGVSQNPRHKITKRGQNVTFRCDPISEHNRLYWYRQTLGQGPEFLTYFQNEAQLEKSRLLSDRFSAERPKGSFSTLEIQRTEQGDSAMYLCASSSGTGDTGELFFGEGSRLTVL.

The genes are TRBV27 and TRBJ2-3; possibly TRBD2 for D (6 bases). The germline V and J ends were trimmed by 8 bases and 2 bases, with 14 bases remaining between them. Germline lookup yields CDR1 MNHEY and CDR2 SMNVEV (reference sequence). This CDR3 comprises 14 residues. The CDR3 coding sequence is TGTGCCAGCGGGACTTTACCACTCACAGATACGCAGTATTTT. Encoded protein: CASGTLPLTDTQYF.

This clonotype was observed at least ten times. The CDR3 sequence is CASSLRSGANVLTF. For the CDR3, the DNA is TGTGCCAGCAGCTTACGGTCTGGGGCCAACGTCCTGACTTTC. V gene TRBV5-6 combines with J gene TRBJ2-6; D is uncertain. Germline assignment: CDR1 SGHDT and CDR2 YYEEEE. CDR3 length: 14 residues. With 2 bases removed from V and 1 base from J, the gap between germline ends came to 4 bases.

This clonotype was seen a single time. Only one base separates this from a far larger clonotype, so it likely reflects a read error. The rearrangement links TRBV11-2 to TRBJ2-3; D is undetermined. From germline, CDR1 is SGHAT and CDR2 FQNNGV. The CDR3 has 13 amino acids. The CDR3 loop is CVSSLAVVYTQYF. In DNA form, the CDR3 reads TGTGTCAGCAGCTTAGCCGTGGTATATACGCAGTATTTT.

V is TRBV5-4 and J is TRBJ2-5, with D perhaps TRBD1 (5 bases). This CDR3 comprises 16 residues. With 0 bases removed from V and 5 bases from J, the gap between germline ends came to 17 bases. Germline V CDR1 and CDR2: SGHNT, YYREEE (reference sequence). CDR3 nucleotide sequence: TGTGCCAGCAGCTTGGAGGGGTCAAACCTTCAGGAGACCCAGTACTTC. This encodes CASSLEGSNLQETQYF.